This T cell receptor (beta chain) originates from a study of T cell responses to AZD1222 COVID-19 vaccine. Study at large: The analysis combined second doses at about 4 or about 12 weeks. Study-wide results and caveats: Among those given AZD1222, only five or six were seropositive at baseline.

This clone has just a few counts. Its cognate antigen is unknown. TCRdb's table, derived via immunoSEQ multiplex PCR, lists solely in-frame clones and lacks some. The sample includes over 45,000 clones, about 90% of them seen just once. The source is an adult in good health. The source material was peripheral blood, sampled on day 0 of AZD1222 vaccination.

This CDR3 is CASSISTRLNTGELFF. The DNA of the CDR3 is TGTGCCAGTAGTATCTCCACCCGACTGAACACCGGGGAGCTGTTTTTT. This sequence joins TRBV19 and TRBJ2-2, with D unresolved. Germline-derived CDR1 and CDR2 are LNHDA and SQIVND (reference sequence). The CDR3 covers 16 residues. Trimming cost V 3 bases and J 1 base, with 12 bases left between them.